This TCR beta chain emerged from a study of cytomegalovirus exposure and HLA in healthy donors. Study-wide findings and caveats: There were some public TCRs occurring in many donors, but most TCR sequences were rare. Investigators reported 150 to 200 TCR beta chains as tied to cytomegalovirus. CMV antigen specificity was confirmed in vitro for a few CMV-associated chains.

The donors were in the roughly 130-subject validation cohort, distinct from the roughly 700-subject first cohort. This CDR3 is built from 17 residues. In germline, CDR1 is SGHKS, CDR2 YYEKEE (reference sequence). Trimming cost V 4 bases and J 0 bases, with 20 bases left between them. Here immunoSEQ multiplex PCR was the method, and the copy in TCRdb shows in-frame clones only, minus some. The sample lists 130,000 or so clones, 75% to 90% occurring once. Of note for this clone: Its antigen remains unknown.

Sequenced: PBMCs. This clonotype was sampled from a woman younger than 35 in good health and CMV-seropositive. This chain links TRBV5-5 with TRBJ2-7; possible D gene TRBD1, 6 bases. In DNA form, the CDR3 reads TGTGCCAGCAGCCTAATGGGCAGGACAGCCTTCTCCTACGAGCAGTACTTC. This gives the protein CASSLMGRTAFSYEQYF.